These 25 T cell receptor beta chains share one sample of origin, sequenced in a study of tumour-infiltrating T cells in Burkitt lymphoma. Assay: immunoSEQ multiplex PCR; the TCRdb copy retains only in-frame clones and omits some. The sample lists approximately 5,100 clones; approximately 13% were seen once. What was sequenced was tumor tissue. The receptor source for this set is a human donor with Burkitt lymphoma.

The rearrangement uses TRBV5-8 and TRBJ1-2, with 7 nucleotides matching TRBD1. CDR1 and CDR2 (germline): SGHTS, YDEGEE. After removal of 0 bases from V and 4 bases from J, the junction contained 9 bases not matched to a gene. The CDR3 spans 16 residues. The CDR3 is CASSLEGRRGPYGYTF. CDR3 DNA: TGTGCCAGCAGCTTGGAGGGCAGAAGGGGGCCCTATGGCTACACCTTC.

The chain employs TRBV2 and TRBJ1-2; D perhaps matches TRBD1 (5 bases). Trimming cost V 5 bases and J 4 bases, with 23 bases left between them. The CDR3 covers 17 residues. Per germline, CDR1 SNHLY and CDR2 FYNNEI. CDR3 sequence: CASSQQTDRRKGYGYTF. The DNA of the CDR3 is TGTGCCAGCAGTCAACAGACCGACAGACGCAAAGGCTATGGCTACACCTTC.

This clone was picked up a small number of times. The chain is built from TRBV18 and TRBJ1-2; perhaps TRBD1 as D (6 bases). The CDR3 length is 14 residues. From germline, CDR1 is KGHSH and CDR2 LQKENI. V was pared by 5 bases and J by 1 base, with 11 bases between. CDR3 sequence: CASSSDRLNYGYTF. Here the CDR3 DNA reads TGTGCCAGCTCATCGGACAGACTTAACTATGGCTACACCTTC.

About this clone: The junction shows a germline mismatch at one end, possibly a read error. Other DNA sequences within the sample encode an identical CDR3. This chain joins TRBV7-9 and TRBJ2-7; the match to TRBD2 covers 9 bases. This CDR3 comprises 14 residues. Germline CDR1 SEHNR, CDR2 FQNEAQ (reference sequence). The CDR3 DNA reads as TGTGCCAGCAGCCTAGCGGGGAGGTTCTACGAGCAGTACTTC. Amino acids: CASSLAGRFYEQYF.

This clone has more than one count but fewer than ten. The rearrangement joins TRBV15 to TRBJ2-5; 7 bases agree with TRBD1. Trimming took 6 bases from V and 9 from J; bases not matched to a gene: 16. This CDR3 contains 15 residues. CDR1 is LNHNV and CDR2 is YYDKDF in the germline V gene (reference sequence). The CDR3 DNA sequence: TGTGCCACCAGGATGGACAGGCAACAACACGAGGCCCAGTACTTC. It codes for CATRMDRQQHEAQYF.

This clone turned up a few times. The chain links TRBV19 to TRBJ2-1; 9 nucleotides align to TRBD2. Per germline, CDR1 LNHDA and CDR2 SQIVND (reference sequence). This CDR3 spans 14 amino acids. V was pared by 5 bases and J by 6 bases, with 5 bases of the junction left unmatched. This CDR3 reads CASSAGLASNEQFF. The CDR3 DNA is TGTGCCAGTAGTGCGGGACTAGCCTCCAATGAGCAGTTCTTC.

CDR3 sequence reads: CASSWTNQPQHF. CDR3 nucleotides: TGTGCCAGCAGTTGGACCAATCAGCCCCAGCATTTT. The chain uses TRBV6-1 and TRBJ1-5; D call uncertain. From germline, CDR1 is MNHNS and CDR2 SASEGT. V lost 5 bases, J lost 3 bases, and 5 bases lay in between. This CDR3 comprises 12 residues.

The chain couples TRBV28 to TRBJ1-1, with 7 bases fitting TRBD1. V trimming: 3 bases; J trimming: 12 bases; junction bases outside the gene matches: 10. This CDR3 comprises 13 residues. CDR1 is MDHEN, CDR2 SYDVKM, per germline. CDR3 in amino acids: CASSFLVGTVTFF. In DNA form, the CDR3 reads TGTGCCAGCAGTTTTTTAGTCGGGACAGTAACTTTCTTT. Full variable domain (missing parts from reference TRBV28 and TRBJ1-1): DVKVTQSSRYLVKRTGEKVFLECVQDMDHENMFWYRQDPGLGLRLIYFSYDVKMKEKGDIPEGYSVSREKKERFSLILESASTNQTSMYLCASSFLVGTVTFFGQGTRLTVV.

V gene TRBV28 combines with J gene TRBJ1-2; no firm D call. V was clipped by 0 bases and J by 8 bases, with 10 bases between them. This CDR3 spans 13 amino acids. Germline V gene sequence: CDR1 MDHEN, CDR2 SYDVKM. CDR3 region: CASSLWQDRGYTF. For the CDR3, the DNA is TGTGCCAGCAGTTTATGGCAGGACCGCGGCTACACCTTC.

The V gene is TRBV7-2, the J gene TRBJ2-1; D is unclear. The CDR3 extends over 15 amino acids. V lost 5 bases and J 6 bases, leaving 17 bases between the germline ends. CDR1 and CDR2 from the germline V gene are SGHTA and FQGNSA. The CDR3 nucleotides read TGTGCCAGCAGCCCCGGCCTGGCCCTCCGCAATGAGCAGTTCTTC. Amino acid sequence: CASSPGLALRNEQFF.

This chain connects TRBV28 to TRBJ2-2; D remains ambiguous. CDR1 is MDHEN, CDR2 SYDVKM, per germline. Trimming left V 5 bases short and J 0 bases short, with 16 bases between. This CDR3 has 17 amino acids. CDR3 loop: CASSPTLVVSNTGELFF. The CDR3 region has the DNA TGTGCCAGCAGTCCCACACTCGTGGTCTCGAACACCGGGGAGCTGTTTTTT.

This clone has more than one count but fewer than ten. The chain joins TRBV30 to TRBJ1-1; D gene ambiguous. The CDR3 spans 11 residues. The V and J ends lost 1 base and 5 bases respectively, with 5 bases between them. In germline, CDR1 is GTSNPN, CDR2 SVGIG (reference sequence). CDR3 protein: CAWSETTEAFF. In DNA form, the CDR3 reads TGTGCCTGGAGTGAAACAACTGAAGCTTTCTTT. The full variable domain, in which reference TRBV30 and TRBJ1-1 provide the parts outside the CDR3, is SQTIHQWPATLVQPVGSPLSLECTVEGTSNPNLYWYRQAAGRGLQLLFYSVGIGQISSEVPQNLSASRPQDRQFILSSKKLLLSDSGFYLCAWSETTEAFFGQGTRLTVV.

This chain's CDR3 is CASSRTVYNSPLHF. In DNA, the CDR3 is TGTGCCAGCTCAAGGACAGTCTATAATTCACCCCTCCACTTT. This chain joins TRBV18 and TRBJ1-6, with D possibly matching TRBD1 (6 bases). V was cut by 5 bases and J by 3 bases, with 8 bases left in between. The CDR3 extends over 14 amino acids. Germline lookup yields CDR1 KGHSH and CDR2 LQKENI.

The chain has TRBV5-1 and TRBJ2-3; possibly TRBD2 for D (5 bases). V shed 4 bases and J shed 4 bases, with 16 bases lying between them. CDR1 SGHRS and CDR2 YFSETQ come from the germline V gene. The CDR3 contains 15 residues. The CDR3 loop is CASSTSGARADTQYF. In DNA form, the CDR3 reads TGCGCCAGCAGCACATCCGGAGCGAGGGCAGATACGCAGTATTTT.

This clone is medium-sized (0.01 to 0.1%) within its sample. The genes are TRBV11-2 and TRBJ2-3, with D possibly TRBD2 on 6 matching bases. Per germline, CDR1 SGHAT and CDR2 FQNNGV. The CDR3 runs 14 residues. Trimming removed 2 bases at V and 4 bases at J, with 10 bases between. The CDR3 bases are TGTGCCAGCAGCTTAAATTGGGGGGCAGATACGCAGTATTTT. It codes for CASSLNWGADTQYF.

This chain connects TRBV19 to TRBJ1-5; D is uncertain. Germline V CDR1 and CDR2: LNHDA, SQIVND (reference sequence). CDR3 length equals 14 residues. The V gene lost 6 bases and the J gene lost 4 bases, with 13 bases spanning the gap. The chain's CDR3 is CASSRGWGNQPQHF. DNA for the CDR3: TGTGCCAGTAGCCGAGGGTGGGGAAATCAGCCCCAGCATTTT. Variable domain in full (rest from reference TRBV19 and TRBJ1-5): DGGITQSPKYLFRKEGQNVTLSCEQNLNHDAMYWYRQDPGQGLRLIYYSQIVNDFQKGDIAEGYSVSREKKESFPLTVTSAQKNPTAFYLCASSRGWGNQPQHFGDGTRLSIL.

This clone was picked up a small number of times. CDR3 sequence: CASSPNDLMRGRNEQYF. For the CDR3, the DNA is TGTGCCAGCTCACCAAATGATTTGATGAGGGGGCGAAACGAGCAGTACTTC. The chain links TRBV18 to TRBJ2-7; 7 bases agree with TRBD1. Trimming cost V 2 bases and J 5 bases; bases outside gene matches: 15. Germline CDR1 reads KGHSH; CDR2 reads LQKENI. The CDR3 is made up of 17 amino acids.

The chain recombines TRBV10-2 with TRBJ2-3; D uncertain. Trimming left V 6 bases short and J 6 bases short, with 7 bases between. The CDR3 extends over 11 amino acids. CDR1 and CDR2 from the germline V gene are WSHSY and SAAADI. CDR3 bases: TGCGCCAGCAGACCTTTTGATACGCAGTATTTT. Translation gives CASRPFDTQYF.

This clone has more than one count but fewer than ten. The CDR3 loop reads CASSHTDRGGRYSNQPQHF. Written as DNA, the CDR3 is TGCGCCAGCAGCCACACAGACAGAGGAGGGAGATATAGCAATCAGCCCCAGCATTTT. The rearrangement uses TRBV4-1 and TRBJ1-5; D possibly corresponds to TRBD1 (5 bases). Germline-derived CDR1 and CDR2 are MGHRA and YSYEKL. The CDR3 spans 19 residues. V gave up 3 bases and J gave up 0 bases, with 21 bases separating them.

The V call is TRBV30, the J call TRBJ1-1; TRBD1 agrees at 7 bases. This CDR3 comprises 12 residues. J gave up 9 bases and V 4 bases, and 8 bases lay outside the gene matches. Germline loops: CDR1 GTSNPN, CDR2 SVGIG (reference sequence). CDR3 region: CAWKGGPGQAFF. The CDR3 DNA follows: TGTGCCTGGAAAGGGGGCCCGGGGCAAGCTTTCTTT.

This clone was recorded a few times. The chain carries TRBV25-1 and TRBJ1-4; D might be TRBD1 (6 bases). Germline V gives CDR1 MGHDK, CDR2 SYGVNS. The CDR3 consists of 14 residues. V was cut by 6 bases and J by 0 bases, with 8 bases left in between. CDR3 in amino acids: CASSRGSTNEKLFF. The CDR3 bases are TGTGCCAGCAGCAGGGGTTCAACTAATGAAAAACTGTTTTTT.

This clone has just a few counts. The CDR3, as DNA: TGTGCCAGCAGCCAAGAAGGCCCCCCCGTTCCCTACGAGCAGTACTTC. Translated, it gives CASSQEGPPVPYEQYF. The V gene is TRBV4-2, the J gene TRBJ2-7; D gene uncertain. Germline V gene sequence: CDR1 LGHNA, CDR2 YNFKEQ. The CDR3 runs 16 residues. The ends were cut back, 0 bases at V and 2 bases at J, with 14 bases in the middle.

The gene calls are TRBV5-8 and TRBJ1-5, with D tentatively TRBD1 (6 bases). The V gene lost 3 bases and the J gene lost 7 bases, with 14 bases spanning the gap. The germline CDR1 and CDR2 sequences are SGHTS and YDEGEE. CDR3 length: 14 residues. The CDR3 region has the DNA TGTGCCAGCAGCTCCCGACAGGAAGGGCAGCCCCAGCATTTT. Translated: CASSSRQEGQPQHF.

This clone was detected a few times. The chain couples TRBV9 to TRBJ1-3, with D perhaps TRBD1 (5 bases). The germline CDR1 and CDR2 sequences are SGDLS and YYNGEE. This CDR3 region has 17 residues. The V gene lost 4 bases and the J gene lost 3 bases, with 20 bases spanning the gap. The CDR3 region is CASSPQGRASFGNTIYF. In nucleotides, the CDR3 is TGTGCCAGCAGCCCCCAGGGTAGGGCAAGCTTTGGAAACACCATATATTTT.

This clone was seen a handful of times. The rearrangement links TRBV7-9 to TRBJ1-3; tentatively, D is TRBD1 (5 bases). Trimming cost V 5 bases and J 4 bases, with 12 bases left between them. In germline, CDR1 is SEHNR, CDR2 FQNEAQ (reference sequence). The CDR3 has 14 amino acids. The CDR3 sequence: CASSRRDAGNTIYF. CDR3 nucleotide sequence: TGTGCCAGCAGCCGTCGGGACGCAGGAAACACCATATATTTT.